This T cell receptor (beta chain) was recovered during a study of OX40 agonist ivuxolimab in advanced cancers. The assay was immunoSEQ multiplex PCR, and TCRdb's table has in-frame clones only and misses some. Of approximately 82,000 clones in the sample, roughly 90% were seen once. Trimming stripped 5 bases from V and 4 bases from J, with 6 bases between. CDR3 length: 11 residues. The germline gives CDR1 SNHLY, CDR2 FYNNEI. In this sample, this clone turned up a few times. The sample here was CD4+ or CD8+ T cells sorted from blood, taken in a trial of the OX40 agonist ivuxolimab. V gene TRBV2 combines with J gene TRBJ2-7; no firm D call. The receptor comes from an adult with an advanced solid tumor such as melanoma, head and neck, liver or kidney cancer. This chain's CDR3 is CASSRLYEQYF. The CDR3 DNA sequence: TGTGCCAGCAGTCGGCTTTACGAGCAGTACTTC.